The 30 T cell receptor beta chains listed next were all sequenced from one sample in a study of molecular identifiers for immune sequencing clone quantification. MiXCR was run by TCRdb on the PCR reads, yielding one entry per CDR3 protein. The top ten clones hold roughly 0.85% of a sample with about 640,000 distinct CDR3 sequences, about 20% of them seen once. Sequencing was performed on naive CD8+ T cells from blood, with Jurkat cell RNA spiked in. Described subset: FACS-sorted CD8+CD4-CCR7+CD45RA+ naive T cells. Receptors were obtained from a human donor in good health. Some libraries in this study had Jurkat cell RNA spiked in.

There are a few counts of this clonotype. The rearrangement links TRBV20-1 to TRBJ1-2; 7 nucleotides agree with TRBD1. The CDR3 is 17 residues long. V shed 2 bases, J shed 0 bases, and the junction held 12 bases outside the gene matches. Germline assignment: CDR1 DFQATT and CDR2 SNEGSKA (reference sequence). The CDR3 DNA sequence: TGCAGTGCTAGAAGGGCCGACAGGGAGGGAGCTAACTATGGCTACACCTTC. Protein: CSARRADREGANYGYTF.

This clonotype was counted between two and nine times. The V and J genes are TRBV4-1 and TRBJ1-2, with TRBD1 matching over 10 bases. The CDR3 is made up of 16 amino acids. Germline V gene lookup returns CDR1 MGHRA and CDR2 YSYEKL. The V gene end was trimmed by 3 bases and the J gene end by 5 bases; junction bases not matched to a gene: 9. The CDR3 loop is CASSQMTGGDGYGYTF. Here the CDR3 DNA reads TGCGCCAGCAGCCAGATGACAGGGGGCGACGGGTATGGCTACACCTTC.

This clonotype was observed many times. The chain has TRBV29-1 and TRBJ2-7; D unresolved. The CDR3 sequence is 12 residues long. V lost 5 bases to trimming and J lost 3 bases, with 11 bases between them. Germline values: CDR1 SQVTM, CDR2 ANQGSEA. CDR3 amino acids: CSVMGSGYEQYF. The CDR3 bases are TGCAGCGTTATGGGATCGGGCTACGAGCAGTACTTC.

This clonotype showed up many times. The J gene is TRBJ2-7, the V gene TRBV5-5; D ambiguous. Trimming cost V 0 bases and J 2 bases, with 9 bases left between them. Germline loops: CDR1 SGHKS, CDR2 YYEKEE (reference sequence). CDR3 length: 14 amino acids. Here the CDR3 reads CASSLAYSAYEQYF. The DNA for the CDR3 is TGTGCCAGCAGCTTGGCCTACTCAGCCTACGAGCAGTACTTC.

This clonotype was counted between two and nine times. The CDR3 bases are TGTGCCAGCACCTCCCCGGCGAACACTGAAGCTTTCTTT. This gives the protein CASTSPANTEAFF. The genes are TRBV5-4 and TRBJ1-1; no reliable D call. Germline-derived CDR1 and CDR2 are SGHNT and YYREEE (reference sequence). Trimming stripped 6 bases from V and 1 base from J, with 10 bases between. This CDR3 has 13 amino acids.

This clonotype was counted many times. CDR3 amino acids: CASSQDRQYEQYF. The CDR3 DNA reads TGCGCCAGCAGCCAAGATCGCCAGTACGAGCAGTACTTC. This sequence joins TRBV4-3 and TRBJ2-7; D is unclear. The germline V gene encodes CDR1 LGHNA and CDR2 YSLEER. V dropped 0 bases and J dropped 4 bases, with 7 bases sitting between them. The CDR3 spans 13 residues.

In its sample, this clonotype was seen many times. The genes are TRBV5-6 and TRBJ2-7; no reliable D call. With 4 bases removed from V and 1 base from J, the gap between germline ends came to 6 bases. The CDR3 is 12 amino acids. The germline V gene encodes CDR1 SGHDT and CDR2 YYEEEE. In DNA form, the CDR3 reads TGTGCCAGCAGCAGGAAGTCCTACGAGCAGTACTTC. This translates into CASSRKSYEQYF.

This clonotype was seen repeatedly, ten times or more. V gene TRBV3-1 combines with J gene TRBJ2-4, with D hard to call. Germline CDR1 reads LGHDT; CDR2 reads YNNKEL (reference sequence). V was clipped by 0 bases and J by 6 bases, with 12 bases between them. The CDR3 totals 15 residues. This chain's CDR3 is CASSQDGIGRNIQYF. The CDR3 nucleotides are TGTGCCAGCAGCCAAGATGGGATAGGTAGAAACATTCAGTACTTC.

V gene TRBV4-3 combines with J gene TRBJ2-2; the match to TRBD2 covers 8 bases. Per germline, CDR1 LGHNA and CDR2 YSLEER. The junction had 6 bases not matched to a gene; V was cut back by 0 bases and J by 0 bases. The CDR3 has 18 residues. In DNA form, the CDR3 reads TGCGCCAGCAGCCAAGATCTAAGTAGCGGGGCGAACACCGGGGAGCTGTTTTTT. The encoded protein is CASSQDLSSGANTGELFF.

The rearrangement links TRBV6-2 or TRBV6-3 to TRBJ2-7; D gene uncertain. V dropped 3 bases and J dropped 5 bases, with 11 bases sitting between them. CDR1 MNHEY and CDR2 SVGEGT come from the germline V gene. CDR3 length: 13 residues. DNA for the CDR3: TGTGCCAGCAGTTATCATCCGGGTAACGAGCAGTACTTC. Protein sequence: CASSYHPGNEQYF.

This clonotype occurred many times. J is TRBJ1-1 and V is TRBV9; D gene unclear. The ends were cut back, 4 bases at V and 6 bases at J, with 13 bases in the middle. CDR3 length equals 13 residues. Germline CDR1 and CDR2: SGDLS and YYNGEE. The CDR3 here is CASSRYDKSEAFF. The CDR3, as DNA: TGTGCCAGCAGCCGTTACGACAAGTCTGAAGCTTTCTTT.

At least ten counts were recorded for this clonotype. This chain connects TRBV4-3 to TRBJ2-3; D is ambiguous. This CDR3 comprises 20 residues. V lost 1 base and J lost 1, with 24 bases in between. The germline CDR1 and CDR2 sequences are LGHNA and YSLEER. The CDR3 DNA reads as TGCGCCAGCAGCCAAGGGCTAACTACGGGCCTAGAAGTCGGCACAGATACGCAGTATTTT. It yields the protein CASSQGLTTGLEVGTDTQYF.

There are many counts of this clonotype. This chain links TRBV4-3 with TRBJ2-6; no firm D call. Germline-derived CDR1 and CDR2 are LGHNA and YSLEER. V was shortened by 2 bases and J by 3 bases, with 8 bases between the two germline ends. This CDR3 comprises 15 residues. CDR3 DNA: TGCGCCAGCAGCCAAAGTGTCGTTGGGGCCAACGTCCTGACTTTC. Amino acid sequence: CASSQSVVGANVLTF.

A word on this clonotype: Being one base from a much bigger clone, this may be a read error. The V and J genes are TRBV2 and TRBJ2-7; 8 nucleotides align to TRBD2. CDR1 is SNHLY, CDR2 FYNNEI, per germline. The trim removed 0 bases at V and 0 bases at J, leaving 7 bases unmatched. This CDR3 is built from 17 residues. As DNA, the CDR3 is TGTGCCAGCAGTGAAGCGCGTAGCGGGGCGAGCTCCTACGAGCAGTACTTC. Its protein product is CASSEARSGASSYEQYF.

This clonotype has ten or more counts. The chain couples TRBV10-1 to TRBJ2-1, with D uncertain. Germline loops: CDR1 WNHNN, CDR2 SYGVQD (reference sequence). The V end was cut by 0 bases, the J end by 2 bases, with 14 bases between. The CDR3 is 17 residues long. The CDR3 nucleotides read TGCGCCAGCAGTGAGTCGCCCCCACCAAACCCCTACAATGAGCAGTTCTTC. Protein sequence: CASSESPPPNPYNEQFF.

This clonotype has ten or more counts. J is TRBJ1-1 and V is TRBV6-5, with 8 positions matching TRBD1. Germline trimming cut 2 bases from V and 2 bases from J; bases unmatched to any gene: 10. This CDR3 spans 17 amino acids. CDR1 MNHEY and CDR2 SVGAGI come from the germline V gene. The CDR3 protein is CASSYTPRQGLNTEAFF. CDR3 DNA: TGTGCCAGCAGTTACACCCCCCGACAGGGGTTAAACACTGAAGCTTTCTTT.

As to this clonotype: A much more abundant neighbour one base away suggests this may be a read error. The chain is built from TRBV19 and TRBJ2-7; 9 positions agree with TRBD2. CDR1 is LNHDA and CDR2 is SQIVND in the germline V gene (reference sequence). This CDR3 is 15 amino acids long. CDR3 coding DNA: TGTGCCAGTAGACCCGGGACTAGCAGCTCCTACGGGCAGTACTTC. Residues: CASRPGTSSSYGQYF.

This clonotype was counted at least ten times. The V and J genes are TRBV28 and TRBJ2-5; 10 bases fit TRBD1. Germline V gene lookup returns CDR1 MDHEN and CDR2 SYDVKM. The CDR3 contains 15 residues. V lost 6 bases and J lost 2; bases outside the gene matches: 6. This CDR3 is CASRLTGGWQETQYF. CDR3 DNA sequence: TGTGCCAGCAGGTTGACAGGGGGCTGGCAAGAGACCCAGTACTTC. Full variable domain (outside the CDR3, taken from reference TRBV28 and TRBJ2-5): DVKVTQSSRYLVKRTGEKVFLECVQDMDHENMFWYRQDPGLGLRLIYFSYDVKMKEKGDIPEGYSVSREKKERFSLILESASTNQTSMYLCASRLTGGWQETQYFGPGTRLLVL.

This chain connects TRBV7-9 to TRBJ2-1, with D uncertain. This CDR3 region has 14 residues. The germline V gene has CDR1 SEHNR and CDR2 FQNEAQ (reference sequence). Between the trimmed V and J ends, which lost 2 bases and 9 bases, there was a span of 14 bases. CDR3 sequence reads: CASSLPERVSEQFF. In DNA, the CDR3 is TGTGCCAGCAGCTTACCAGAAAGGGTCAGTGAGCAGTTCTTC.

This clonotype was observed many times. This sequence joins TRBV6-2 or TRBV6-3 and TRBJ1-2; perhaps TRBD1 as D (5 bases). CDR3 size: 13 residues. Germline CDR1 MNHEY, CDR2 SVGEGT. Trimming took off 2 bases at V and 4 bases at J, with 8 bases between the two ends. In DNA form, the CDR3 reads TGTGCCAGCAGTTACGGGACCCTCTATGGCTACACCTTC. Its translation is CASSYGTLYGYTF.

This clonotype was seen many times. The chain employs TRBV5-5 and TRBJ2-5, with a weak D call TRBD1 (5 bases). The germline gives CDR1 SGHKS, CDR2 YYEKEE (reference sequence). CDR3 size: 13 residues. Trimming took 4 bases from V and 2 from J, leaving 9 bases between them. The CDR3 loop reads CASSLNRQETQYF. CDR3 DNA sequence: TGTGCCAGCAGCCTAAACAGGCAAGAGACCCAGTACTTC.

This clonotype was counted at least ten times. This chain uses TRBV11-2 with TRBJ2-5; 7 bases are a match to TRBD1. This CDR3 is 17 amino acids long. V trimming: 4 bases; J trimming: 1 base; junction bases outside the gene matches: 12. Germline V gene sequence: CDR1 SGHAT, CDR2 FQNNGV. This CDR3 reads CASSSQVGGFTQETQYF. DNA of the CDR3: TGTGCCAGCAGCTCCCAAGTAGGGGGCTTTACCCAAGAGACCCAGTACTTC. The complete variable domain, with remaining parts taken from reference TRBV11-2 and TRBJ2-5, reads EAGVAQSPRYKIIEKRQSVAFWCNPISGHATLYWYQQILGQGPKLLIQFQNNGVVDDSQLPKDRFSAERLKGVDSTLKIQPAKLEDSAVYLCASSSQVGGFTQETQYFGPGTRLLVL.

On this clonotype: Given a much more abundant clone one base away, this may be a read error. Since no conserved phenylalanine or tryptophan closes the CDR3, a read error is the likely cause. V usage is TRBV20-1 and J usage is TRBJ2-3, with D possibly called TRBD1 or TRBD2 (6 bases each). The ends were cut back, 4 bases at V and 2 bases at J, with 10 bases in the middle. Looked up from germline, CDR1 is DFQATT and CDR2 is SNEGSKA (reference sequence). There are 13 residues in the CDR3. CDR3 region: CSAKGGLTDTQYL. The CDR3 DNA follows: TGCAGTGCTAAGGGGGGTCTCACAGATACGCAGTATCTT.

The chain has TRBV3-2 and TRBJ2-7; TRBD1 is taken as the D call from the table, unchecked against the DNA. TRBV3-2 is a documented pseudogene. CDR3 length: 14 amino acids. In DNA, the CDR3 is TGTGCCAGCAGCCAACCCTGGAACGTCTACGAGCAGTACTTC. As protein: CASSQPWNVYEQYF.

This clonotype was recorded at least ten times. The chain employs TRBV6-2 or TRBV6-3 and TRBJ2-7, with D possibly TRBD1 on 6 matching bases. Germline V CDR1 and CDR2: MNHEY, SVGEGT. This CDR3 contains 13 residues. Trimming stripped 4 bases from V and 10 bases from J, with 17 bases between. The CDR3 loop is CASSSGTYRFQYF. The CDR3 DNA follows: TGTGCCAGCAGTTCCGGGACATATCGCTTCCAGTACTTC.

The J gene is TRBJ2-1, the V gene TRBV20-1; TRBD2 matches at 11 bases. The CDR3 is made up of 17 amino acids. After removal of 3 bases from V and 4 bases from J, the junction contained 11 bases not matched to a gene. Germline V gene lookup returns CDR1 DFQATT and CDR2 SNEGSKA (reference sequence). In nucleotides, the CDR3 is TGCAGTGCTAGGGATCTAGCGGGAGGACTGAGTTACAATGAGCAGTTCTTC. Amino acid sequence: CSARDLAGGLSYNEQFF.

This clonotype appeared many times. CDR3 in DNA: TGTGCCAGCAGCTCCGGGGGGTCCGTGAACACTGAAGCTTTCTTT. Protein sequence: CASSSGGSVNTEAFF. The V call is TRBV7-9, the J call TRBJ1-1; a weak D match, TRBD1 (5 bases). The CDR3 spans 15 residues. CDR1 is SEHNR, CDR2 FQNEAQ, per germline (reference sequence). V was pared by 4 bases and J by 0 bases, with 12 bases between.

This clonotype has more than one count but fewer than ten. A much larger clone lies one base from this, so it may be a read error. Because it lacks the conserved phenylalanine or tryptophan at the end, this CDR3 is likely a read error. The DNA of the CDR3 is TGTGCCAGCAGCCTCAGTCAGACTGAAGCTTTCTCT. This translates into CASSLSQTEAFS. The J gene is TRBJ1-1, the V gene TRBV12-3 or TRBV12-4, with D hard to call. V gave up 6 bases and J gave up 5 bases, with 10 bases separating them. The CDR3 extends over 12 amino acids.

The table lists this clonotype with a few counts. The chain carries TRBV27 and TRBJ1-5; no clear D. This CDR3 comprises 15 residues. From germline, CDR1 is MNHEY and CDR2 SMNVEV (reference sequence). V was trimmed by 5 bases and J by 2 bases, leaving 13 bases between them. CDR3 in amino acids: CASSPRPRGNQPQHF. The DNA for the CDR3 is TGTGCCAGCAGTCCTCGTCCCCGGGGCAATCAGCCCCAGCATTTT.

J is TRBJ2-7 and V is TRBV27; 9 bases align to TRBD2. CDR3 length: 16 residues. J lost 7 bases, V lost 6 bases, and 16 bases had no gene match. Germline lookup yields CDR1 MNHEY and CDR2 SMNVEV (reference sequence). The CDR3 region has the DNA TGTGCCAGCAGACCCCCGCGGGGACTAGCTACCGAGGAGCAGTACTTC. This translates into CASRPPRGLATEEQYF.